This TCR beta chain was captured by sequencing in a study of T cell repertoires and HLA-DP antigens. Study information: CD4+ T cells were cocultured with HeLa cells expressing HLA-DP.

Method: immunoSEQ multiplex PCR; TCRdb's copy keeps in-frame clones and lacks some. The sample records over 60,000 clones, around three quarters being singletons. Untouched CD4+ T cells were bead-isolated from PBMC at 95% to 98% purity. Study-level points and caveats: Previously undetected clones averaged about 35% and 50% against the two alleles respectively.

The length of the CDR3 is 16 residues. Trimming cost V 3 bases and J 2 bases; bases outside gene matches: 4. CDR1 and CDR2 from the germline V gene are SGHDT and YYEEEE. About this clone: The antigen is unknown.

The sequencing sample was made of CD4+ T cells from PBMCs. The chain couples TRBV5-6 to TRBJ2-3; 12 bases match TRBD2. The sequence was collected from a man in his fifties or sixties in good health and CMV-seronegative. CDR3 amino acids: CASSSGLAGFTDTQYF. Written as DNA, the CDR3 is TGTGCCAGCAGCTCAGGACTAGCGGGATTCACAGATACGCAGTATTTT.